The clone carrying this TCR beta chain was seen once. The data originate from a study of blood T cell repertoires in COVID-19. Looking at the study overall: COVID-19 samples, acute and convalescent, were from the United States, Italy and Spain. T cells, B-cell-depleted T cells, or PBMCs provided the cDNA or gDNA that served as material.

The CDR3 is 13 amino acids. The junction had 9 bases not matched to a gene; V was cut back by 6 bases and J by 7 bases. CDR1 and CDR2 (germline): SQVTM, ANQGSEA. Per the study methods: Reference gene primer amplification gave estimated nucleated cell counts. Method: immunoSEQ multiplex PCR; TCRdb's copy keeps in-frame clones and lacks some. V, J and clone size are taken as reported in that table, and D and trimming were inferred from the DNA itself. The data show around 310,000 clones, about nine tenths seen once. The sample comprised peripheral blood. The TCR originated in a woman aged 55-69 years with acute or convalescent COVID-19. The chain joins TRBV29-1 to TRBJ1-2, with 9 bases matching TRBD1. CDR3 sequence: CSVGEQGASGYTF. CDR3 DNA: TGCAGCGTGGGGGAACAGGGGGCGAGTGGCTACACCTTC.